Listed here are 21 T cell receptor beta chains from one sample, sequenced in a study of blood T cell repertoires in COVID-19. Profiled with immunoSEQ multiplex PCR; TCRdb holds only in-frame clones, not every one. The table records around 100,000 clones, 85% of them present only once. The sequenced sample consisted of peripheral blood. These receptors all stem from a human donor in a cohort sampled during active COVID-19.

The rearrangement joins TRBV19 to TRBJ1-6; 8 positions match TRBD1. Unmatched junction bases numbered 7, after V lost 7 bases and J lost 11 bases. Germline V gives CDR1 LNHDA, CDR2 SQIVND (reference sequence). The CDR3 spans 13 residues. CDR3 residues: CASKPGGLAPLHF. In DNA, the CDR3 is TGTGCCAGTAAACCAGGGGGCCTAGCACCCCTCCACTTT. The full variable domain, its missing parts supplied by reference TRBV19 and TRBJ1-6, is DGGITQSPKYLFRKEGQNVTLSCEQNLNHDAMYWYRQDPGQGLRLIYYSQIVNDFQKGDIAEGYSVSREKKESFPLTVTSAQKNPTAFYLCASKPGGLAPLHFGNGTRLTVT.

The chain carries TRBV7-9 and TRBJ1-1, with TRBD1 matching 8 bases. V shed 6 bases and J 2 bases; nucleotides not matched to a gene: 8. The CDR3 length is 15 residues. From germline, CDR1 is SEHNR and CDR2 FQNEAQ (reference sequence). The CDR3 sequence: CASRNQGQGNTEAFF. Written as DNA, the CDR3 is TGTGCCAGCAGGAACCAAGGACAGGGTAACACTGAAGCTTTCTTT.

The rearrangement joins TRBV19 to TRBJ1-6; 7 positions agree with TRBD1. J lost 6 bases, V lost 4 bases, and 9 bases had no gene match. The CDR3 contains 16 residues. Per germline, CDR1 LNHDA and CDR2 SQIVND (reference sequence). CDR3 in amino acids: CASSTTGPGGNSPLHF. CDR3 bases: TGTGCCAGTAGTACCACGGGGCCAGGGGGTAATTCACCCCTCCACTTT.

V is TRBV7-8 and J is TRBJ2-1, with D possibly being TRBD2 (6 bases). The CDR3 spans 15 residues. The V gene's germline CDR1 is SGHVS and CDR2 FQNEAQ. The ends were cut back, 5 bases at V and 6 bases at J, with 17 bases in the middle. The CDR3 region has the DNA TGTGCCAGCAGCCCGTTGGGGGGAAGAGGCAATGAGCAGTTCTTC. Protein: CASSPLGGRGNEQFF.

This chain joins TRBV2 and TRBJ2-2; 8 bases line up with TRBD1. With 7 bases clipped from V and 2 bases from J, the junction kept 9 bases outside the gene matches. The germline V gene has CDR1 SNHLY and CDR2 FYNNEI. CDR3 length: 16 amino acids. In nucleotides, the CDR3 is TGTGCCAGCAAGGGGTCAGGGGGCTTCAACACCGGGGAGCTGTTTTTT. This codes for CASKGSGGFNTGELFF.

A single count supports this clone. This sequence joins TRBV7-2 and TRBJ1-3; 8 bases map to TRBD1. CDR1 is SGHTA, CDR2 FQGNSA, per germline. Unmatched junction bases numbered 7, after V lost 5 bases and J lost 4 bases. The CDR3 is 15 residues long. For the CDR3, the DNA is TGTGCCAGCAGCGAAGGACAGGGAGTAGGAAACACCATATATTTT. This gives the protein CASSEGQGVGNTIYF.

The J gene is TRBJ1-5, the V gene TRBV18, with 7 nucleotides matching TRBD1. V lost 6 bases to trimming and J lost 6 bases; unmatched junction nucleotides: 8. Germline CDR1 reads KGHSH; CDR2 reads LQKENI. The CDR3 sequence is 14 residues long. The CDR3 sequence is CASSQGVWGQPQHF. The CDR3 nucleotides read TGTGCCAGCTCCCAGGGGGTGTGGGGTCAGCCCCAGCATTTT.

The chain couples TRBV21-1 to TRBJ2-7; TRBD1 is the table's D call and was not checked against the DNA. TRBV21-1 is deemed a pseudogene. This CDR3 has 14 amino acids. The CDR3 here is CASSKDRGPNEQYF. CDR3 sequence (DNA): TGTGCCAGCAGCAAGGACAGGGGTCCCAACGAGCAGTACTTC.

The J gene is TRBJ2-3, the V gene TRBV20-1; 12 bases are shared with TRBD2. The CDR3 loop spans 18 amino acids. Germline V gene lookup returns CDR1 DFQATT and CDR2 SNEGSKA (reference sequence). Losses at the gene ends were 3 bases for V and 0 bases for J; bases not matched to a gene: 10. CDR3 protein: CSASTALGLAGSTDTQYF. CDR3 nucleotide sequence: TGCAGTGCTAGTACCGCCCTCGGACTAGCGGGAAGCACAGATACGCAGTATTTT.

V gene TRBV3-1 (or the pseudogene TRBV3-2) combines with J gene TRBJ2-5, with D perhaps matching TRBD2 (6 bases). This CDR3 has 14 amino acids. CDR1 is LGHDT, CDR2 YNNKEL, per germline (reference sequence). The V and J ends lost 4 bases and 7 bases respectively, with 16 bases between them. CDR3 coding DNA: TGTGCCAGCAGCCGTCGGCCGGGGGAGGCGACCCAGTACTTC. As protein: CASSRRPGEATQYF.

The chain uses TRBV6-6 and TRBJ1-1; 7 nucleotides agree with TRBD1. V gave up 7 bases and J gave up 4 bases; unmatched junction bases: 6. The CDR3 totals 13 residues. Germline CDR1 and CDR2: MNHNY and SVGAGI (reference sequence). Here the CDR3 DNA reads TGTGCCAGCACCAAGGGACAGTCCACTGAAGCTTTCTTT. Translated, it gives CASTKGQSTEAFF.

The chain links TRBV4-3 to TRBJ2-1, with 7 bases fitting TRBD2. The CDR3 extends over 15 amino acids. The junction had 7 bases not matched to a gene; V was cut back by 1 base and J by 7 bases. From germline, CDR1 is LGHNA and CDR2 YSLEER. Here the CDR3 DNA reads TGCGCCAGCAGCCAAGGGCGGACTAGTCCAAATGAGCAGTTCTTC. It translates to CASSQGRTSPNEQFF.

V gene TRBV7-2 combines with J gene TRBJ1-1, with 8 bases matching TRBD1. The CDR3 is 14 amino acids. J lost 5 bases, V lost 4 bases, and 6 bases had no gene match. Looked up from germline, CDR1 is SGHTA and CDR2 is FQGNSA. DNA for the CDR3: TGTGCCAGCAGCTCAAGACAGGGGAGGACTGAAGCTTTCTTT. This gives the protein CASSSRQGRTEAFF.

This sequence joins TRBV25-1 and TRBJ2-1; 7 bases align to TRBD1. The germline V gene encodes CDR1 MGHDK and CDR2 SYGVNS. The ends lost 3 bases at V and 6 bases at J; junction bases unmatched: 11. This CDR3 is 16 amino acids long. CDR3 in amino acids: CASSDPRQGPFNEQFF. CDR3 sequence (DNA): TGTGCCAGCAGTGACCCCCGACAGGGACCCTTCAATGAGCAGTTCTTC.

As for this clone: Compared with germline, one end of the junction differs, possibly owing to a read error. The chain uses TRBV7-9 and TRBJ2-1; 8 positions match TRBD2. Germline CDR1 is SEHNR and CDR2 is FQNEAQ (reference sequence). There are 19 residues in the CDR3. CDR3 nucleotides: TGTGCCAGCAGCTTACTAGGGAACTTAGCGGGAACTGGATACAGTGAGCAGTTCTTC. Its translation is CASSLLGNLAGTGYSEQFF.

V and J are TRBV5-1 and TRBJ2-3, with 10 bases aligning to TRBD2. The CDR3 runs 15 residues. The germline V gene has CDR1 SGHRS and CDR2 YFSETQ. The V and J ends lost 3 bases and 0 bases, in that order; junction bases with no gene match: 1. In nucleotides, the CDR3 is TGCGCCAGCAGCTGGACTAGCGGTAGCACAGATACGCAGTATTTT. This codes for CASSWTSGSTDTQYF.

This clone was counted between two and nine times. The genes are TRBV6-6 and TRBJ1-1; D is unclear. V lost 0 bases and J 6 bases, leaving 8 bases between the germline ends. The CDR3 is 13 amino acids. From germline, CDR1 is MNHNY and CDR2 SVGAGI (reference sequence). The DNA for the CDR3 is TGTGCCAGCAGTTACTCTTCTCGTCCTGAAGCTTTCTTT. Protein product: CASSYSSRPEAFF.

The chain links TRBV15 to TRBJ2-7; D ambiguous. Germline V gene data show CDR1 as LNHNV and CDR2 as YYDKDF (reference sequence). There are 15 residues in the CDR3. V was trimmed by 1 base and J by 2 bases, leaving 12 bases between them. The CDR3 DNA reads TGTGCCACCAGCAGAGCCGCCCCGGGTCCCTACGAGCAGTACTTC. Translation gives CATSRAAPGPYEQYF.

This clone was picked up one time. The chain links TRBV7-2 to TRBJ2-1; TRBD2 agrees at 14 bases. J was trimmed by 12 bases and V by 6 bases; bases with no gene match: 10. Per germline, CDR1 SGHTA and CDR2 FQGNSA. This CDR3 is built from 15 residues. In DNA form, the CDR3 reads TGTGCCAGCAGACCGACTAGCGGGGGGGGGACACGGCAGTTCTTC. Translated: CASRPTSGGGTRQFF.

The rearrangement links TRBV5-1 to TRBJ2-7, with 8 bases that match TRBD1. In germline, CDR1 is SGHRS, CDR2 YFSETQ. V was clipped by 0 bases and J by 6 bases; unmatched bases: 8. The CDR3 contains 15 residues. CDR3 bases: TGCGCCAGCAGCTTGGTGACAGGGGAGTATCGCGAGCAGTACTTC. Its translation is CASSLVTGEYREQYF.

The CDR3 spells CASSLYSSGNTIYF. CDR3 nucleotide sequence: TGTGCCAGCAGCTTATACAGCTCTGGAAACACCATATATTTT. V and J are TRBV7-2 and TRBJ1-3, with no clear D. V was cut by 2 bases and J by 0 bases, with 5 bases left in between. The CDR3 length is 14 residues. Germline loops: CDR1 SGHTA, CDR2 FQGNSA.